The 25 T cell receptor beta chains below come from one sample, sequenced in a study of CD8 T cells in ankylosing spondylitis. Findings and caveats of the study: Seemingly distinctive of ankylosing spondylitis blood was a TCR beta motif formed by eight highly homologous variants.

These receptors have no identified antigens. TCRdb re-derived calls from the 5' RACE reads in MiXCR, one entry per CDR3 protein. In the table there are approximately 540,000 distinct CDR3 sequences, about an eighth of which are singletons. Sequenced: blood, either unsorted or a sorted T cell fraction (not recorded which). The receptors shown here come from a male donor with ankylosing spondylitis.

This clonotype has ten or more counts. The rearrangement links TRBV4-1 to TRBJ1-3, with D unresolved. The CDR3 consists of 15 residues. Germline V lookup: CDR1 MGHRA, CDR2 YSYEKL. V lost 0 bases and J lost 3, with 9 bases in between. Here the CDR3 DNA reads TGCGCCAGCAGCCAAGATCGAGTGTTTGGAAACACCATATATTTT. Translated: CASSQDRVFGNTIYF.

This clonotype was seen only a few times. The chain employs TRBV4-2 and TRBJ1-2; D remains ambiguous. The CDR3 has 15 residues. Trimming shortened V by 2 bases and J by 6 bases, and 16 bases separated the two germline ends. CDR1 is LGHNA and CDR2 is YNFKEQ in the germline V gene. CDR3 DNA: TGTGCCAGCAGCCAAAGGACGGAGGGTTCCAATGGCTACACCTTC. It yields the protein CASSQRTEGSNGYTF.

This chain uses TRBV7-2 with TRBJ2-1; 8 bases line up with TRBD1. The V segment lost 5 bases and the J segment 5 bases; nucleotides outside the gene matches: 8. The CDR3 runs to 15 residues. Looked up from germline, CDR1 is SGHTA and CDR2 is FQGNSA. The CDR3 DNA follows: TGTGCCAGCAGCCAACCCGGGACAGGTCACAATGAGCAGTTCTTC. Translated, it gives CASSQPGTGHNEQFF.

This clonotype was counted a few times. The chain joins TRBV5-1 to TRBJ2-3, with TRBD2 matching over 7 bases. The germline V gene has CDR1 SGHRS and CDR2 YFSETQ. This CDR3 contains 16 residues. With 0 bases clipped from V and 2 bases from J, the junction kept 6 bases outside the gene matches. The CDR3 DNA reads TGCGCCAGCAGCTTGGAGCGGAGCGGGGCCACAGATACGCAGTATTTT. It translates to CASSLERSGATDTQYF.

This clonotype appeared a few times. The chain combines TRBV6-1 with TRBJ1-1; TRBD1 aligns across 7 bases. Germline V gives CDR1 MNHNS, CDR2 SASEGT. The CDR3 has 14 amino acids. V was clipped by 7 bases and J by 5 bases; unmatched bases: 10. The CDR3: CASTGQALWTEAFF. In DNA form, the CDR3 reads TGTGCCAGCACAGGACAGGCCTTGTGGACTGAAGCTTTCTTT.

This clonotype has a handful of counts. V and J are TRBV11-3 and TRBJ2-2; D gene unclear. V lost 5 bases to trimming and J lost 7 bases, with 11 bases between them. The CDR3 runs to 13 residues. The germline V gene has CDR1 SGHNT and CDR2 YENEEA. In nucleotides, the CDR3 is TGTGCCAGCAGCCCCGAAACGAGCGGGGAGCTGTTTTTT. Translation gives CASSPETSGELFF. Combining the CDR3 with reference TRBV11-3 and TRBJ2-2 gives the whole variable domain EAGVVQSPRYKIIEKKQPVAFWCNPISGHNTLYWYLQNLGQGPELLIRYENEEAVDDSQLPKDRFSAERLKGVDSTLKIQPAELGDSAVYLCASSPETSGELFFGEGSRLTVL.

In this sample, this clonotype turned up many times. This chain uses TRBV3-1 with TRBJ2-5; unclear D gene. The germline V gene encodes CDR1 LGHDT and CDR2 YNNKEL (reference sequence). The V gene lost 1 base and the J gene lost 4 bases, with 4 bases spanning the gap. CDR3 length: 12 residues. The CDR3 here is CASSQVRETQYF. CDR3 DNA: TGTGCCAGCAGCCAAGTCAGAGAGACCCAGTACTTC.

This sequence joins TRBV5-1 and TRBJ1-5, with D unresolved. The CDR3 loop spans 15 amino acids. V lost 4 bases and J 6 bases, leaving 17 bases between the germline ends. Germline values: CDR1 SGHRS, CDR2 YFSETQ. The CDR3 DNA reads TGCGCCAGCAGCCCCGAACCTGGGCAGGTTCAGCCCCAGCATTTT. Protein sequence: CASSPEPGQVQPQHF.

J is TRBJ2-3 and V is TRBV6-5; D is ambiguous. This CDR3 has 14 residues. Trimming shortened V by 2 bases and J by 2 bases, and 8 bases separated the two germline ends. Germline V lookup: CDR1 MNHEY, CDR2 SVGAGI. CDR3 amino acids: CASSYIRSTDTQYF. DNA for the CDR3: TGTGCCAGCAGTTACATTCGCTCCACAGATACGCAGTATTTT.

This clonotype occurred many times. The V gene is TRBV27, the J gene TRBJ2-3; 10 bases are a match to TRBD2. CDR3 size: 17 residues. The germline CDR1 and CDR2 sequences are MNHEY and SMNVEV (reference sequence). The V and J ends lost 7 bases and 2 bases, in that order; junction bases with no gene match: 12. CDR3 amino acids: CASTGPASGRHTDTQYF. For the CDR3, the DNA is TGTGCCAGCACCGGTCCGGCTAGCGGGAGACACACAGATACGCAGTATTTT.

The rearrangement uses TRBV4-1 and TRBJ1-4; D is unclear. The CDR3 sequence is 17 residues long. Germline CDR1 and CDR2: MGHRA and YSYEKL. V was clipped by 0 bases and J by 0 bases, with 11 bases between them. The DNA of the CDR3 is TGCGCCAGCAGCCAAGATCCAGGAGCCGCAACTAATGAAAAACTGTTTTTT. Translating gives CASSQDPGAATNEKLFF.

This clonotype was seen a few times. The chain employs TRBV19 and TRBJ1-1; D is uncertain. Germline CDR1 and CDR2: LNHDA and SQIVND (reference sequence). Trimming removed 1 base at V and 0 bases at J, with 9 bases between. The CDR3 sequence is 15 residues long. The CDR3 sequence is CASSIVSIMNTEAFF. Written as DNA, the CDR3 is TGTGCCAGTAGTATAGTGTCCATCATGAACACTGAAGCTTTCTTT.

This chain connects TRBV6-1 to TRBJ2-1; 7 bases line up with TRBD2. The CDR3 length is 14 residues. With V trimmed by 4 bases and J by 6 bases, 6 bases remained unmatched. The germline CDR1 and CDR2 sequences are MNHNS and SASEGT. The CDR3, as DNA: TGTGCCAGCAGTGCGGCGGGAGAGGTCAATGAGCAGTTCTTC. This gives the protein CASSAAGEVNEQFF.

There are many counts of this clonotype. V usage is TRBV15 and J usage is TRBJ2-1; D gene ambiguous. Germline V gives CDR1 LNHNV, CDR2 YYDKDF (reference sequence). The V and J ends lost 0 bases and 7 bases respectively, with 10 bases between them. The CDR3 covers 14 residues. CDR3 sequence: CATSRDRMVNEQFF. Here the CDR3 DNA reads TGTGCCACCAGCAGAGATAGAATGGTGAATGAGCAGTTCTTC.

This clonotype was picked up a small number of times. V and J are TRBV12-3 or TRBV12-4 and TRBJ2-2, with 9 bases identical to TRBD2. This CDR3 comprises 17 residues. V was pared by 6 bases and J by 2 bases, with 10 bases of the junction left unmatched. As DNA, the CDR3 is TGTGCCAGCAGCCGGACTAGCGAACATTTTAACACCGGGGAGCTGTTTTTT. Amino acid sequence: CASSRTSEHFNTGELFF.

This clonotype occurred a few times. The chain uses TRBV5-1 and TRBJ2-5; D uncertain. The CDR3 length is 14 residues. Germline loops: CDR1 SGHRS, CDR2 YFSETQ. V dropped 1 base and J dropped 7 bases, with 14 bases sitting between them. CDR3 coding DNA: TGCGCCAGCAGCTTGCCTGTCTCCCGAGGGACCCAGTACTTC. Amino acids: CASSLPVSRGTQYF. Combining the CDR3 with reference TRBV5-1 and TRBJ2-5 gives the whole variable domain KAGVTQTPRYLIKTRGQQVTLSCSPISGHRSVSWYQQTPGQGLQFLFEYFSETQRNKGNFPGRFSGRQFSNSRSEMNVSTLELGDSALYLCASSLPVSRGTQYFGPGTRLLVL.

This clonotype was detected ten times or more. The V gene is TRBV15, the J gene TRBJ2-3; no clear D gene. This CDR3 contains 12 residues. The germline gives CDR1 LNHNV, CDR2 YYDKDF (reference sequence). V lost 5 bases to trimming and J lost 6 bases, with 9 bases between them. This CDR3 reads CATSSRLDTQYF. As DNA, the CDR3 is TGTGCCACCAGCTCACGGTTGGATACGCAGTATTTT.

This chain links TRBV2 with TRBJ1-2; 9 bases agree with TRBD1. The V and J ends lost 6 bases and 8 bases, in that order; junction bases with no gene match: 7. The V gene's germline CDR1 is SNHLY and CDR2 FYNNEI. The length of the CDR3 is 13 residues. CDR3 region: CASSERDRVGYTF. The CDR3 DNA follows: TGTGCCAGCAGCGAAAGGGACAGGGTCGGCTACACCTTC.

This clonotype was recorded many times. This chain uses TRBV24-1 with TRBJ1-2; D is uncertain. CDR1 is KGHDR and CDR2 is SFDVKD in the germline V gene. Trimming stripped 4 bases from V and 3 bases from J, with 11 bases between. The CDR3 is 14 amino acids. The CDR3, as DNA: TGTGCCACCAGTGACCGTGAGATTCACTATGGCTACACCTTC. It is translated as CATSDREIHYGYTF.

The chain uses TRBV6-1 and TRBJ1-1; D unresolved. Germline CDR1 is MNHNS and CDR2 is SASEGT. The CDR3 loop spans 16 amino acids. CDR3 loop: CACEEPQSFMNTEAFF. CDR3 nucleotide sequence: TGTGCATGCGAGGAGCCCCAGTCTTTTATGAACACTGAAGCTTTCTTT.

The CDR3 sequence: CSARYNSDGEQYV. The CDR3 nucleotides read TGCAGTGCTAGGTACAATTCGGACGGAGAGCAGTACGTC. The chain recombines TRBV20-1 with TRBJ2-7; no clear D. Per germline, CDR1 DFQATT and CDR2 SNEGSKA (reference sequence). The CDR3 spans 13 residues. Trimming stripped 3 bases from V and 7 bases from J, with 16 bases between.

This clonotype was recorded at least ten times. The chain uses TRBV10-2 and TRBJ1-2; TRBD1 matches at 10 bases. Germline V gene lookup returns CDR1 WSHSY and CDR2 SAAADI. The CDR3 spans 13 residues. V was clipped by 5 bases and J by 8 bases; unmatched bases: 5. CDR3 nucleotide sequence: TGCGCCAGCAGTAGGGACAGGGGCCGCGGCTACACCTTC. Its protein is CASSRDRGRGYTF.

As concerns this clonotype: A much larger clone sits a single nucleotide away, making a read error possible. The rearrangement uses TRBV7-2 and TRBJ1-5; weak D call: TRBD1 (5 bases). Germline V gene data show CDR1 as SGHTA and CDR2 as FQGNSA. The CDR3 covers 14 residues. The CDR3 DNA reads TGTGCCAGCAGCTTAGACAGGAACAATAAGCCCCAGCATTTT. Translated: CASSLDRNNKPQHF.

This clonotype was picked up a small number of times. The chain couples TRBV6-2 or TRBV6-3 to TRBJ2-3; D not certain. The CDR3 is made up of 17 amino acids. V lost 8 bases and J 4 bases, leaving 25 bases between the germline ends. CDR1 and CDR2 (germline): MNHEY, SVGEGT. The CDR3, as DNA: TGTGCCAGCCTCAAAGGCCCCGCTAGGATCGGAGCAGATACGCAGTATTTT. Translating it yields CASLKGPARIGADTQYF.

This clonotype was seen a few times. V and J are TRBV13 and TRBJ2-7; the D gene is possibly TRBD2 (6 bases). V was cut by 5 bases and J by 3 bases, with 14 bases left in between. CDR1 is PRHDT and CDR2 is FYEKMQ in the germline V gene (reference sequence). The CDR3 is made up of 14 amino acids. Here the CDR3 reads CASSRRDGRYEQYF. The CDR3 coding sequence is TGTGCCAGCAGCAGGCGGGACGGACGCTACGAGCAGTACTTC.